Following are 10 T cell receptor beta chains from one sample sequenced in a study of blood T cell repertoires in COVID-19. Data came from immunoSEQ multiplex PCR; TCRdb stores just in-frame clones and leaves some out. This sample carries 200,000 to 250,000 clones, 70% to 90% of them seen once, and the ten largest clones take around 0.97%. Specimen: peripheral blood. Receptors were obtained from a man aged 35 to 55 with acute or convalescent COVID-19.

This chain joins TRBV29-1 and TRBJ2-7; TRBD1 might be the D (7 bases). V lost 7 bases to trimming and J lost 2 bases, with 18 bases between them. The CDR3 spans 14 residues. Per germline, CDR1 SQVTM and CDR2 ANQGSEA. As DNA, the CDR3 is TGCAGCGCCTCCGAGGGGGGACAGCCCTACGAGCAGTACTTC. It translates to CSASEGGQPYEQYF.

This clone was observed a single time. The chain combines TRBV4-3 with TRBJ1-4; D is unclear. Trimming removed 4 bases from V and 8 bases from J, with 11 bases in between. The germline V gene encodes CDR1 LGHNA and CDR2 YSLEER. There are 13 residues in the CDR3. The DNA for the CDR3 is TGCGCCAGCAGCCGAGAGTTGGGCGAAAAACTGTTTTTT. It translates to CASSRELGEKLFF.

The chain uses TRBV6-5 and TRBJ2-7, with 7 bases matching TRBD1. This CDR3 has 14 residues. Germline V CDR1 and CDR2: MNHEY, SVGAGI. V lost 7 bases and J lost 1; bases outside the gene matches: 7. DNA for the CDR3: TGTGCCAGCAAATACCAACAGGGGTCCTACGAGCAGTACTTC. Its translation is CASKYQQGSYEQYF.

This chain links TRBV3-1 (or the pseudogene TRBV3-2) with TRBJ1-4, with TRBD1 identical over 8 bases. Germline assignment: CDR1 LGHDT and CDR2 YNNKEL (reference sequence). This CDR3 is built from 15 residues. J was trimmed by 4 bases and V by 4 bases; bases with no gene match: 5. CDR3: CASSLRTGRNEKLFF. CDR3 in DNA: TGTGCCAGCAGCCTTCGGACAGGGCGTAATGAAAAACTGTTTTTT.

The rearrangement joins TRBV10-2 to TRBJ1-2, with 9 positions matching TRBD1. After removal of 5 bases from V and 3 bases from J, the junction contained 7 bases not matched to a gene. Germline V gene sequence: CDR1 WSHSY, CDR2 SAAADI. The CDR3 covers 15 residues. CDR3 nucleotide sequence: TGCGCCAGCAGTCCGGGCGGGACAGGGTACTATGGCTACACCTTC. Protein: CASSPGGTGYYGYTF.

This chain joins TRBV30 and TRBJ1-5; 7 nucleotides line up with TRBD1. V dropped 1 base and J dropped 6; count of bases not matched to a gene: 3. CDR3 length: 13 amino acids. Germline CDR1 is GTSNPN and CDR2 is SVGIG (reference sequence). Written as DNA, the CDR3 is TGTGCCTGGAGTGGGCAGGGGGGTCAGCCCCAGCATTTT. Its translation: CAWSGQGGQPQHF.

V gene TRBV29-1 combines with J gene TRBJ1-2; 7 bases match TRBD1. J was trimmed by 6 bases and V by 6 bases; bases with no gene match: 16. The length of the CDR3 is 15 residues. Germline lookup yields CDR1 SQVTM and CDR2 ANQGSEA. CDR3 sequence reads: CSVTGTDDRTDGYTF. For the CDR3, the DNA is TGCAGCGTGACCGGGACAGATGATAGGACCGATGGCTACACCTTC.

This sequence joins TRBV5-5 and TRBJ2-7; 9 positions agree with TRBD1. CDR1 and CDR2 from the germline V gene are SGHKS and YYEKEE (reference sequence). The CDR3 extends over 16 amino acids. V lost 4 bases and J lost 2; bases outside the gene matches: 10. The CDR3 DNA reads TGTGCCAGCAGCGGAACCGGGACAGGGCCTACCTACGAGCAGTACTTC. The encoded protein is CASSGTGTGPTYEQYF.

The V and J genes are TRBV28 and TRBJ2-3, with a weak D call TRBD1 (6 bases). Germline V lookup: CDR1 MDHEN, CDR2 SYDVKM. V lost 5 bases and J lost 0, with 9 bases in between. This CDR3 spans 14 amino acids. The CDR3 DNA sequence: TGTGCCAGCAGTCAGGACAGTAGCACAGATACGCAGTATTTT. This sequence encodes CASSQDSSTDTQYF.

This chain connects TRBV5-6 to TRBJ2-1, with a weak D call TRBD2 (6 bases). The CDR3 has 16 residues. Germline assignment: CDR1 SGHDT and CDR2 YYEEEE. Between the trimmed V and J ends, which lost 0 bases and 2 bases, there was a span of 12 bases. This CDR3 reads CASSLGSGVTYNEQFF. DNA of the CDR3: TGTGCCAGCAGCTTGGGTAGCGGCGTTACCTACAATGAGCAGTTCTTC.